A single sample is the source of the 9 T cell receptor beta chains below, sequenced in a study of CD8+CD57+ T cells in acquired aplastic anemia. TCR beta VDJ and CDR3 profiling used genomic DNA as template. TCRdb used MiXCR to reprocess the reads, holding one entry per CDR3 protein. Counted here are 200,000 or so distinct CDR3 sequences, less than 65% occurring once; the ten biggest clones make up around 45%. The sequenced sample consisted of sorted CD4+, CD8+, or CD8+CD57+ T cells (not recorded which) from PBMCs. All receptors derive from a human donor with severe aplastic anemia or a healthy control (not recorded which).

Comment on this clonotype: The conserved phenylalanine or tryptophan is not found at the CDR3 terminus, so this likely reflects a read error. This sequence joins TRBV27 and TRBJ1-5, with D perhaps TRBD1 (5 bases). The CDR3 is 15 amino acids. CDR1 MNHEY and CDR2 SMNVEV come from the germline V gene (reference sequence). Trimming stripped 3 bases from V and 0 bases from J, with 9 bases between. CDR3 amino acids: CASSLGLYSNQPQHL. The CDR3 DNA reads TGTGCCAGCAGTTTGGGGCTTTATAGCAATCAGCCCCAGCATCTT.

V is TRBV29-1 and J is TRBJ2-6; no firm D call. Germline-derived CDR1 and CDR2 are SQVTM and ANQGSEA. This CDR3 has 14 amino acids. Trimming left V 5 bases short and J 2 bases short, with 10 bases between. The CDR3 protein is CSVSGIAGANVLTF. The CDR3 coding sequence is TGCAGCGTTTCAGGAATTGCTGGGGCCAACGTCCTGACTTTC.

The table lists this clonotype with many counts. The V call is TRBV9, the J call TRBJ2-1; D not certain. Trimming stripped 0 bases from V and 6 bases from J, with 4 bases between. Looked up from germline, CDR1 is SGDLS and CDR2 is YYNGEE. This CDR3 contains 12 residues. CDR3 loop: CASSVAGNEQFF. The CDR3 nucleotides read TGTGCCAGCAGCGTAGCTGGCAATGAGCAGTTCTTC. Full variable domain (missing parts from reference TRBV9 and TRBJ2-1): DSGVTQTPKHLITATGQRVTLRCSPRSGDLSVYWYQQSLDQGLQFLIQYYNGEERAKGNILERFSAQQFPDLHSELNLSSLELGDSALYFCASSVAGNEQFFGPGTRLTVL.

This clonotype was counted once. The rearrangement joins TRBV7-9 to TRBJ1-1; unclear D gene. The CDR3 contains 16 residues. V was shortened by 6 bases and J by 0 bases, with 17 bases between the two germline ends. Germline loops: CDR1 SEHNR, CDR2 FQNEAQ (reference sequence). CDR3 amino acids: CASSLDSQLMNTEAFF. CDR3 DNA sequence: TGTGCCAGCAGTTTGGACTCCCAGCTAATGAACACTGAAGCTTTCTTT.

CDR3 coding DNA: TGCGCCAGCAGTGATCCAGGGAGCACCGGGGAGCTGTTTTTT. It yields the protein CASSDPGSTGELFF. The gene calls are TRBV10-1 and TRBJ2-2; D is possibly TRBD1 or TRBD2 (5 bases each). The V end lost 3 bases, the J end lost 4 bases, and 9 bases lay between the germline ends. Germline CDR1 is WNHNN and CDR2 is SYGVQD (reference sequence). The CDR3 covers 14 residues.

This rearrangement joins TRBV24-1 to TRBJ1-1, with no clear D. This CDR3 region has 13 residues. V was cut by 4 bases and J by 1 base, with 6 bases left in between. Germline-derived CDR1 and CDR2 are KGHDR and SFDVKD. The CDR3 DNA follows: TGTGCCACCAGTGACCCCAGGAACACTGAAGCTTTCTTT. This gives the protein CATSDPRNTEAFF.

There are a few counts of this clonotype. The J gene is TRBJ1-1, the V gene TRBV20-1; D ambiguous. The germline V and J ends were trimmed by 3 bases and 0 bases, with 8 bases remaining between them. This CDR3 has 13 residues. CDR1 is DFQATT and CDR2 is SNEGSKA in the germline V gene (reference sequence). CDR3 sequence (DNA): TGCAGTGCTAGTGTAGGAATGAACACTGAAGCTTTCTTT. Translated: CSASVGMNTEAFF.

The rearrangement uses TRBV20-1 and TRBJ1-1; D is uncertain. The CDR3 spans 9 residues. Trimming left V 0 bases short and J 7 bases short, with 0 bases between. Germline-derived CDR1 and CDR2 are DFQATT and SNEGSKA (reference sequence). CDR3 region: CSARDEAFF. The CDR3 coding sequence is TGCAGTGCTAGAGATGAAGCTTTCTTT.

The rearrangement links TRBV19 to TRBJ2-1; D unresolved. Germline CDR1 LNHDA, CDR2 SQIVND (reference sequence). Trimming pared 4 bases from V and 4 bases from J, leaving 2 bases between. The CDR3 is 11 amino acids. The CDR3 DNA sequence: TGTGCCAGTAGTACATACAATGAGCAGTTCTTC. This gives the protein CASSTYNEQFF.